The present T cell receptor beta chain was sequenced within a study of CD8+ T cells in alopecia areata. Peripheral blood and lesional scalp punch biopsies came from alopecia areata patients. Study-level points and caveats: Scalp samples also contribute reads from the resident alphabeta T cells found in normal skin.

cDNA serving as the sequencing template came from extracted, reverse transcribed RNA. Produced via immunoSEQ multiplex PCR; TCRdb's table is partial and in-frame only. The data contain over 200,000 clones, around 62% of them singletons. The CDR3 sequence is 13 residues long. Trimming removed 0 bases at V and 0 bases at J, with 3 bases between. Germline CDR1 reads SGDLS; CDR2 reads YYNGEE. To note about this clone: Its target is not known.

The chain employs TRBV9 and TRBJ1-1; the D is unclear. The TCR comes from a human donor with alopecia areata. This specimen was CD4+ T cells sorted from blood, taken at week 0. The CDR3 reads CASSVAMNTEAFF. The DNA of the CDR3 is TGTGCCAGCAGCGTAGCTATGAACACTGAAGCTTTCTTT.